Shown below are 32 T cell receptor beta chains from a single sample sequenced in a study of T cells in localized non-small cell lung cancer. Data came from immunoSEQ multiplex PCR; TCRdb stores just in-frame clones and leaves some out. This table holds tens of thousands of clones, about 90% found once. The sequencing here drew on peripheral blood, taken before any cancer treatment. These TCRs come from a woman aged 35 to 70 with stage I lung adenocarcinoma.

The chain is built from TRBV6-1 and TRBJ1-5; 7 nucleotides align to TRBD1. The CDR3 is 15 residues long. After removal of 4 bases from V and 0 bases from J, the junction contained 3 bases not matched to a gene. Germline CDR1 reads MNHNS; CDR2 reads SASEGT. Written as DNA, the CDR3 is TGTGCCAGCAGTGGACAGGGCTTTAGCAATCAGCCCCAGCATTTT. Protein sequence: CASSGQGFSNQPQHF.

The chain uses TRBV7-9 and TRBJ1-1; a possible D gene is TRBD1 (6 bases). Germline assignment: CDR1 SEHNR and CDR2 FQNEAQ (reference sequence). CDR3 size: 17 residues. Trimming took off 0 bases at V and 0 bases at J, with 14 bases between the two ends. For the CDR3, the DNA is TGTGCCAGCAGCTTAGCCCTGGACAGTACGGTGAACACTGAAGCTTTCTTT. It specifies CASSLALDSTVNTEAFF. The full variable domain, completed using reference TRBV7-9 and TRBJ1-1, is DTGVSQNPRHKITKRGQNVTFRCDPISEHNRLYWYRQTLGQGPEFLTYFQNEAQLEKSRLLSDRFSAERPKGSFSTLEIQRTEQGDSAMYLCASSLALDSTVNTEAFFGQGTRLTVV.

The rearrangement links TRBV14 to TRBJ2-7; D unresolved. V shed 4 bases and J shed 4 bases, with 8 bases lying between them. The V gene's germline CDR1 is SGHDN and CDR2 FVKESK. This CDR3 has 12 residues. CDR3 nucleotide sequence: TGTGCCAGCAGCCGCACAATGTACGAGCAGTACTTC. Translated, it gives CASSRTMYEQYF. The whole variable domain, filled in from reference TRBV14 and TRBJ2-7, reads EAGVTQFPSHSVIEKGQTVTLRCDPISGHDNLYWYRRVMGKEIKFLLHFVKESKQDESGMPNNRFLAERTGGTYSTLKVQPAELEDSGVYFCASSRTMYEQYFGPGTRLTVT.

J is TRBJ1-2 and V is TRBV28; 7 bases agree with TRBD1. The CDR3 is 14 amino acids. The ends lost 7 bases at V and 5 bases at J; junction bases unmatched: 10. Germline CDR1 MDHEN, CDR2 SYDVKM. This CDR3 is CASIAGGLGYGYTF. CDR3 nucleotides: TGTGCCAGCATCGCAGGGGGACTCGGTTATGGCTACACCTTC.

V gene TRBV5-1 combines with J gene TRBJ2-1, with 10 bases that match TRBD2. The germline V gene encodes CDR1 SGHRS and CDR2 YFSETQ. The V gene end was trimmed by 0 bases and the J gene end by 0 bases; junction bases not matched to a gene: 6. CDR3 length equals 18 residues. For the CDR3, the DNA is TGCGCCAGCAGCTTGGGACTAGCGGGTGCCGGCTCCTACAATGAGCAGTTCTTC. Amino acids: CASSLGLAGAGSYNEQFF.

The chain employs TRBV4-2 and TRBJ2-6; D is undetermined. The CDR3 contains 15 residues. Trimming cost V 1 base and J 0 bases, with 4 bases left between them. In germline, CDR1 is LGHNA, CDR2 YNFKEQ. The CDR3 reads CASSQVTSGANVLTF. The CDR3 DNA is TGTGCCAGCAGCCAAGTTACCTCTGGGGCCAACGTCCTGACTTTC.

This chain connects TRBV7-2 to TRBJ2-5, with a tentative D call TRBD2 (5 bases). Trimming shortened V by 6 bases and J by 5 bases, and 16 bases separated the two germline ends. Germline-derived CDR1 and CDR2 are SGHTA and FQGNSA. The CDR3 runs to 14 residues. The CDR3 nucleotides read TGTGCCAGCAGGGCCGCTAGCTTGGGGGAGACCCAGTACTTC. It encodes CASRAASLGETQYF.

This clone has just one count. The rearrangement links TRBV5-1 to TRBJ2-7; the match to TRBD2 covers 10 bases. Per germline, CDR1 SGHRS and CDR2 YFSETQ. V dropped 4 bases and J dropped 6; count of bases not matched to a gene: 10. The CDR3 has 15 amino acids. CDR3 sequence: CASSRTGTSASEQYF. DNA for the CDR3: TGCGCCAGCAGCAGAACGGGGACTAGCGCGTCCGAGCAGTACTTC.

The DNA for the CDR3 is TGTGCCAGCAGTGACCCCGGGACTAGCGGGAGCTCCTACAATGAGCAGTTCTTC. It translates to CASSDPGTSGSSYNEQFF. The chain has TRBV2 and TRBJ2-1; 14 nucleotides match TRBD2. Looked up from germline, CDR1 is SNHLY and CDR2 is FYNNEI. The CDR3 covers 18 residues. The V and J ends lost 3 bases and 0 bases, in that order; junction bases with no gene match: 4.

The chain joins TRBV9 to TRBJ2-3; possible D gene TRBD2, 6 bases. CDR3 length: 16 residues. V was shortened by 3 bases and J by 4 bases, with 18 bases between the two germline ends. Germline CDR1 reads SGDLS; CDR2 reads YYNGEE. This CDR3 is CASSATEGLPPDTQYF. CDR3 nucleotide sequence: TGTGCCAGCAGCGCTACAGAAGGACTACCTCCAGATACGCAGTATTTT.

The chain uses TRBV30 and TRBJ2-7; D gene uncertain. The V and J ends lost 2 bases and 1 base respectively, with 21 bases between them. CDR1 and CDR2 from the germline V gene are GTSNPN and SVGIG (reference sequence). There are 17 residues in the CDR3. The CDR3 region is CAWSNRPTIGVSYEQYF. The CDR3 DNA reads TGTGCCTGGAGTAATAGACCAACTATCGGCGTGTCCTACGAGCAGTACTTC. The full variable domain, in which reference TRBV30 and TRBJ2-7 provide the parts outside the CDR3, is SQTIHQWPATLVQPVGSPLSLECTVEGTSNPNLYWYRQAAGRGLQLLFYSVGIGQISSEVPQNLSASRPQDRQFILSSKKLLLSDSGFYLCAWSNRPTIGVSYEQYFGPGTRLTVT.

V is TRBV9 and J is TRBJ2-3; D is perhaps TRBD2 (5 bases). Germline CDR1 is SGDLS and CDR2 is YYNGEE. Trimming took off 1 base at V and 6 bases at J, with 9 bases between the two ends. The CDR3 length is 13 residues. Here the CDR3 reads CASSVPGVDTQYF. In DNA, the CDR3 is TGTGCCAGCAGCGTACCCGGGGTGGATACGCAGTATTTT.

This chain connects TRBV2 to TRBJ1-1; 11 positions match TRBD1. CDR3 length: 13 residues. The V segment lost 8 bases and the J segment 4 bases; nucleotides outside the gene matches: 3. CDR1 is SNHLY and CDR2 is FYNNEI in the germline V gene. Here the CDR3 DNA reads TGTGCCAGCGGACAGGGGGCGGCCACTGAAGCTTTCTTT. Translating it yields CASGQGAATEAFF. Drawing the rest from reference TRBV2 and TRBJ1-1, the complete variable domain is EPEVTQTPSHQVTQMGQEVILRCVPISNHLYFYWYRQILGQKVEFLVSFYNNEISEKSEIFDDQFSVERPDGSNFTLKIRSTKLEDSAMYFCASGQGAATEAFFGQGTRLTVV.

V and J are TRBV10-3 and TRBJ2-7, with 11 bases lining up with TRBD2. In germline, CDR1 is ENHRY, CDR2 SYGVKD. The CDR3 consists of 15 residues. V lost 6 bases, J lost 2 bases, and 6 bases stayed unmatched. The DNA for the CDR3 is TGTGCCATCAGGGTGGGACTAGCGGAGACCTACGAGCAGTACTTC. It translates to CAIRVGLAETYEQYF.

This chain links TRBV6-5 with TRBJ2-7; 9 bases agree with TRBD1. V shed 10 bases and J 4 bases; nucleotides not matched to a gene: 14. CDR1 and CDR2 from the germline V gene are MNHEY and SVGAGI. The CDR3 contains 15 residues. The chain's CDR3 is CATAKIQGAQYEQYF. As DNA, the CDR3 is TGTGCCACCGCTAAAATACAGGGGGCGCAGTACGAGCAGTACTTC.

V gene TRBV19 combines with J gene TRBJ2-2, with D possibly matching TRBD1 (6 bases). Trimming removed 6 bases at V and 6 bases at J, with 11 bases between. The CDR3 length is 13 residues. Germline CDR1 LNHDA, CDR2 SQIVND (reference sequence). The CDR3 DNA reads TGTGCCAGTAGGGCACAGGGCCCCGGGGAGCTGTTTTTT. This translates into CASRAQGPGELFF.

This sequence joins TRBV6-5 and TRBJ2-1; 11 positions match TRBD2. Germline CDR1 reads MNHEY; CDR2 reads SVGAGI. The CDR3 is 15 amino acids. The V gene end was trimmed by 6 bases and the J gene end by 6 bases; junction bases not matched to a gene: 7. CDR3 nucleotides: TGTGCCAGCAGCCCCACTAGCGGGAGCACCAATGAGCAGTTCTTC. Protein sequence: CASSPTSGSTNEQFF.

The rearrangement links TRBV30 to TRBJ2-7; D possibly corresponds to TRBD2 (5 bases). V lost 6 bases and J lost 4, with 10 bases in between. Germline CDR1 and CDR2: GTSNPN and SVGIG (reference sequence). CDR3 length equals 11 residues. Here the CDR3 reads CACEGPYEQYF. DNA of the CDR3: TGTGCCTGCGAGGGCCCTTACGAGCAGTACTTC.

V and J are TRBV14 and TRBJ2-7; 11 bases are shared with TRBD2. After removal of 2 bases from V and 2 bases from J, the junction contained 8 bases not matched to a gene. The CDR3 contains 17 residues. Germline V gene lookup returns CDR1 SGHDN and CDR2 FVKESK. In DNA form, the CDR3 reads TGTGCCAGCAGCCAACCACTTGGACTAGCGGGTACCTACGAGCAGTACTTC. Amino acid sequence: CASSQPLGLAGTYEQYF.

The chain carries TRBV6-1 and TRBJ2-1, with 10 nucleotides matching TRBD2. Germline CDR1 is MNHNS and CDR2 is SASEGT. J was trimmed by 6 bases and V by 2 bases; bases with no gene match: 7. The CDR3 spans 16 residues. The CDR3 protein is CASSEQAGGAFNEQFF. CDR3 bases: TGTGCCAGCAGTGAACAAGCGGGAGGGGCCTTCAATGAGCAGTTCTTC.

This chain links TRBV5-1 with TRBJ2-6, with D unresolved. The CDR3 runs 15 residues. Germline CDR1 SGHRS, CDR2 YFSETQ. Between the trimmed V and J ends, which lost 3 bases and 0 bases, there was a span of 7 bases. Here the CDR3 DNA reads TGCGCCAGCAGCTCGGACGGCTCTGGGGCCAACGTCCTGACTTTC. Translation gives CASSSDGSGANVLTF.

The rearrangement joins TRBV6-6 to TRBJ1-1; perhaps TRBD1 as D (6 bases). This CDR3 has 15 residues. Trimming took off 7 bases at V and 0 bases at J, with 15 bases between the two ends. Germline lookup yields CDR1 MNHNY and CDR2 SVGAGI (reference sequence). The CDR3 spells CASNRGASMNTEAFF. The DNA for the CDR3 is TGTGCCAGCAACCGGGGGGCTTCGATGAACACTGAAGCTTTCTTT.

This clone was seen only once. This chain uses TRBV21-1 with TRBJ1-4; TRBD1, the table's D call, lacks a check against the DNA. TRBV21-1 is classified as a pseudogene. The CDR3 runs 17 residues. In DNA form, the CDR3 reads TGTGCCAGCAGCAAGGATTGCAGGGGCGGCACTAATGAAAAACTGTTTTTT. This codes for CASSKDCRGGTNEKLFF.

This chain connects TRBV7-6 to TRBJ2-1; D is ambiguous. The germline gives CDR1 SGHVS, CDR2 FNYEAQ. The CDR3 has 15 residues. Trimming cost V 2 bases and J 0 bases, with 8 bases left between them. The CDR3 here is CASSLNGLSYNEQFF. The DNA for the CDR3 is TGTGCCAGCAGCTTAAATGGGCTCTCCTACAATGAGCAGTTCTTC. The full variable domain, in which reference TRBV7-6 and TRBJ2-1 provide the parts outside the CDR3, is GAGVSQSPRYKVTKRGQDVALRCDPISGHVSLYWYRQALGQGPEFLTYFNYEAQQDKSGLPNDRFSAERPEGSISTLTIQRTEQRDSAMYRCASSLNGLSYNEQFFGPGTRLTVL.

This clone came up once. The gene calls are TRBV19 and TRBJ2-2, with a tentative D call TRBD1 (5 bases). The CDR3 length is 16 residues. The V gene's germline CDR1 is LNHDA and CDR2 SQIVND (reference sequence). Trimming took off 8 bases at V and 0 bases at J, with 16 bases between the two ends. In nucleotides, the CDR3 is TGTGCCAGTTGGAGCCTCAGGGTTCCGAACACCGGGGAGCTGTTTTTT. This gives the protein CASWSLRVPNTGELFF.

The genes are TRBV6-5 and TRBJ2-7; 9 nucleotides match TRBD2. The germline gives CDR1 MNHEY, CDR2 SVGAGI. This CDR3 contains 13 residues. V shed 5 bases and J 5 bases; nucleotides not matched to a gene: 4. CDR3 DNA: TGTGCCAGCAGTGCGGGAGGGCCAAACGAGCAGTACTTC. Its protein product is CASSAGGPNEQYF.

V gene TRBV10-3 combines with J gene TRBJ1-2, with D perhaps TRBD1 (5 bases). The CDR3 sequence is 14 residues long. V lost 2 bases and J lost 0, with 7 bases in between. CDR1 and CDR2 from the germline V gene are ENHRY and SYGVKD. The CDR3 region is CAISETGTNYGYTF. CDR3 DNA sequence: TGTGCCATCAGTGAGACAGGAACTAACTATGGCTACACCTTC.

This clone was counted a few times. This chain uses TRBV9 with TRBJ1-1; 9 bases map to TRBD1. CDR3 size: 15 residues. Germline lookup yields CDR1 SGDLS and CDR2 YYNGEE. Unmatched junction bases numbered 9, after V lost 4 bases and J lost 5 bases. The CDR3 nucleotides read TGTGCCAGCAGCCCCCGGACAGGGGATAGGACTGAAGCTTTCTTT. Amino acids: CASSPRTGDRTEAFF.

The rearrangement joins TRBV28 to TRBJ2-2, with 7 positions matching TRBD1. CDR3 length: 15 residues. After removal of 3 bases from V and 0 bases from J, the junction contained 1 base not matched to a gene. Germline V gives CDR1 MDHEN, CDR2 SYDVKM. The CDR3 nucleotides read TGTGCCAGCAGTTTGGGACAGCCGAACACCGGGGAGCTGTTTTTT. Its protein product is CASSLGQPNTGELFF.

The chain links TRBV28 to TRBJ2-7, with 7 positions matching TRBD1. Germline V lookup: CDR1 MDHEN, CDR2 SYDVKM. V gave up 5 bases and J gave up 7 bases; unmatched junction bases: 17. The CDR3 extends over 16 amino acids. CDR3 protein: CASSVTGTALPKEQYF. The CDR3 DNA follows: TGTGCCAGCAGTGTAACCGGGACAGCCCTTCCTAAGGAGCAGTACTTC.

V and J are TRBV5-1 and TRBJ2-7; D tentatively reads TRBD1 or TRBD2 (5 bases each). Germline assignment: CDR1 SGHRS and CDR2 YFSETQ. CDR3 length: 15 residues. Trimming removed 0 bases from V and 4 bases from J, with 14 bases in between. The CDR3 spells CASSLEGGGLYEQYF. The CDR3 nucleotides are TGCGCCAGCAGCTTGGAAGGTGGGGGTCTATACGAGCAGTACTTC. Based on the CDR3 plus reference TRBV5-1 and TRBJ2-7, the full variable domain is KAGVTQTPRYLIKTRGQQVTLSCSPISGHRSVSWYQQTPGQGLQFLFEYFSETQRNKGNFPGRFSGRQFSNSRSEMNVSTLELGDSALYLCASSLEGGGLYEQYFGPGTRLTVT.

J is TRBJ1-1 and V is TRBV5-8, with no clear D. The length of the CDR3 is 11 residues. The germline V and J ends were trimmed by 2 bases and 7 bases, with 6 bases remaining between them. Germline CDR1 is SGHTS and CDR2 is YDEGEE. In nucleotides, the CDR3 is TGTGCCAGCAGCTTTGGGCTTGAAGCTTTCTTT. Amino acid sequence: CASSFGLEAFF.